This T cell receptor (beta chain) comes out of a study of graft-versus-host responses after intestinal transplantation. On the study more broadly: Multivisceral, liver-intestinal, or isolated intestinal transplants were received by the recipients. The recipients all started with anti-thymocyte globulin induction and then took tacrolimus and steroids for two to four years.

Generated by immunoSEQ multiplex PCR, the TCRdb table keeps only in-frame clones and is missing some. This table has approximately 77,000 clones, approximately 88% appearing once. This clone was seen just once. The antigen remains undetermined. The CDR3 loop spans 14 amino acids. CDR1 and CDR2 from the germline V gene are MNHEY and SVGAGI. V lost 2 bases and J lost 5, with 9 bases in between. The source is a human donor who received an intestinal transplant. The chain links TRBV6-5 to TRBJ2-2, with D perhaps matching TRBD1 (5 bases). The sequencing here drew on unstimulated CD4+ T cells sorted from spleen or lymph node cells, taken before intestinal transplant. The CDR3 DNA follows: TGTGCCAGCAGTTACACCACAGGAACCGGGGAGCTGTTTTTT. Translated: CASSYTTGTGELFF.